This T cell receptor beta chain was obtained from a study of CD4 T cells in relation to SARS-CoV-2 and coronaviruses. Study-wide background: PBMCs were cultured with antigen for roughly 10 days before TCR beta sequencing.

Using immunoSEQ multiplex PCR, the repertoire was profiled, and TCRdb retains in-frame clones only, with some absent. The sample includes about 36,000 clones, around 85% of them seen just once. With regard to this clone: Antigen specificity is unknown.

The germline V gene encodes CDR1 KGHSH and CDR2 LQKENI. CDR3 length: 16 residues. The V and J ends lost 4 bases and 0 bases, in that order; junction bases with no gene match: 3. This clonotype was obtained from an adult with COVID-19. V and J are TRBV18 and TRBJ1-1; the match to TRBD1 covers 12 bases. Specimen: naive CD4+ T cells from PBMCs, cultured in vitro. Specified subset: naive CD4+ T cells isolated by negative enrichment. The CDR3 here is CASSLGQGALNTEAFF. The CDR3 DNA reads TGTGCCAGCTCACTGGGACAGGGGGCGTTGAACACTGAAGCTTTCTTT.